This is a list of T cell receptor beta chains from one sample in a study of control samples from healthy donors and cancer patients. Profiled with immunoSEQ multiplex PCR; TCRdb holds only in-frame clones, not every one. The table lists about 79,000 clones, roughly 93% of them singletons, with over 1% in the top ten. The sequencing input was PBMCs. Receptor source: a woman aged 40-49 years with lung cancer. Both conserved end residues are part of each CDR3. The D gene is left open where the match is weak. Size is omitted from some rows. Given values are once, few, many or a class for expanded clones.

NA	NA	TRBV10-3	TRBJ1-2	TGTGCCATCAGTGACTCCAGGGCTCTTTATGGCTACACCTTC	CAISDSRALYGYTF
NA	once	TRBV6-5	TRBJ1-4	TGTGCCAGCAGGGTTTCAACTAATGAAAAACTGTTTTTT	CASRVSTNEKLFF
NA	NA	TRBV5-5	TRBJ1-5	TGTGCCAGCAGCTCGGGTCGGTTCGTAAATCAGCCCCAGCATTTT	CASSSGRFVNQPQHF
NA	NA	TRBV12-2	TRBJ1-6	TGTGCAAGTCGCGCCCCGGGACAGCCAAATTCACCCCTCCACTTT	CASRAPGQPNSPLHF
NA	NA	TRBV27	TRBJ2-3	TGTGCCAGCCGTTTTGGTCTGGGGGCAGATACGCAGTATTTT	CASRFGLGADTQYF
NA	NA	TRBV7-3	TRBJ2-1	TGTGCCAGCAGCTTAAATCGGGTTTCCTACAATGAGCAGTTCTTC	CASSLNRVSYNEQFF
TRBD2	NA	TRBV19	TRBJ2-7	TGTGCCAGTAGTATAGTGGCTAGCGGGGTTTACGAGCAGTACTTC	CASSIVASGVYEQYF
NA	NA	TRBV28	TRBJ1-2	TGTGCCAGCAGGCTGAGGGGAGACTATGGCTACACCTTC	CASRLRGDYGYTF
TRBD2	NA	TRBV11-1	TRBJ2-5	TGTGCCAGCAGCTTAGCGACAGCGGGGGACCTCCAAGAGACCCAGTACTTC	CASSLATAGDLQETQYF
TRBD2	NA	TRBV6-5	TRBJ2-3	TGTGCCAGCAGTCTAGCGGGGGCCAGCACAGATACGCAGTATTTT	CASSLAGASTDTQYF
NA	NA	TRBV5-6	TRBJ1-2	TGTGCCAGCAGCTTGGACATTAACTATGGCTACACCTTC	CASSLDINYGYTF
NA	NA	TRBV21-1	TRBJ1-5	TGTGCCAGCGGGATGACAGGGGTTCAGCCCCAGCATTTT	CASGMTGVQPQHF
TRBD1	NA	TRBV5-8	TRBJ1-5	TGTGCCAGCTCGACAGGGGGCTCGTATAGCAATCAGCCCCAGCATTTT	CASSTGGSYSNQPQHF
NA	NA	TRBV20-1	TRBJ2-3	TGCAGTACTAGTGCCCGGACGGTTAGCACAGATACGCAGTATTTT	CSTSARTVSTDTQYF
NA	NA	TRBV6-4	TRBJ1-2	TGTGCCAGCAGTGACCGGGAGTTGGGAGGCTACACCTTC	CASSDRELGGYTF
TRBD1	NA	TRBV2	TRBJ2-7	TGTGCCAGCAGCCACGACAGGGGAGAGTACGAGCAGTACTTC	CASSHDRGEYEQYF
NA	NA	TRBV18	TRBJ2-3	TGTGCCAGTGGGGCGGGTGGCACAGATACGCAGTATTTT	CASGAGGTDTQYF
NA	once	TRBV27	TRBJ2-4	TGTGCCAGCAGTGCCCTACTAGCTTCCAGAAACATTCAGTACTTC	CASSALLASRNIQYF
NA	once	TRBV18	TRBJ1-1	TGTGCCAGCTCACCACTAACAGAGGGCCGAGCTTTCTTT	CASSPLTEGRAFF
NA	NA	TRBV28	TRBJ1-1	TGTGCCAGCAGTTTTAAGGGGAACACTGAAGCTTTCTTT	CASSFKGNTEAFF
NA	once	TRBV7-8	TRBJ2-1	TGTGCCAGCAGCTTAGGCCCGGCGGCGGGGATGAGGAATGAGCAGTTCTTC	CASSLGPAAGMRNEQFF
TRBD1	NA	TRBV24-1	TRBJ1-5	TGTGCCACCAGCCCGACAGGGTATGATCAAAGCAATCAGCCCCAGCATTTT	CATSPTGYDQSNQPQHF
TRBD1	NA	TRBV4-1	TRBJ2-1	TGCGCCAGCAGCCAGGTTTCGGGACAGGTTTACAATGAGCAGTTCTTC	CASSQVSGQVYNEQFF
TRBD2	NA	TRBV5-1	TRBJ2-7	TGCGCCAGCAGCCCCGGGACTAGCGGCTACGAGCAGTACTTC	CASSPGTSGYEQYF
TRBD1	NA	TRBV7-2	TRBJ2-7	TGTGCCAGCAGCCTATGGACAGGGAACTACGAGCAGTACTTC	CASSLWTGNYEQYF
NA	NA	TRBV19	TRBJ2-1	TGTGCCAGTAGTATAACGTCGGCCACCTACAATGAGCAGTTCTTC	CASSITSATYNEQFF
NA	NA	TRBV7-9	TRBJ1-1	TGTGCCAGCAGCTTGGGAGGGTCCTACGCCACATACACTGAAGCTTTCTTT	CASSLGGSYATYTEAFF
TRBD1	NA	TRBV18	TRBJ2-7	TGTGCCAGCTCACCCCCACAGGGGGCGCGTGAGCAGTACTTC	CASSPPQGAREQYF
NA	NA	TRBV28	TRBJ2-7	TGTGCCAGCAGTTCATCCGACGGGGGACCGTCCTACGAGCAGTACTTC	CASSSSDGGPSYEQYF
NA	NA	TRBV2	TRBJ2-7	TGTGCCAGCAGGCGGGTGGTGGCGGGGCCAGGGGAGCAGTACTTC	CASRRVVAGPGEQYF
NA	NA	TRBV6-9	TRBJ2-7	TGTGCCAGCAGTTACACCCCAGAGTCCCCCTTTGTAAGGTACTTC	CASSYTPESPFVRYF
NA	NA	TRBV11-2	TRBJ2-1	TGTGCCAGCAGCTCACAAGGGGTAGGGGCCTACAATGAGCAGTTCTTC	CASSSQGVGAYNEQFF
NA	NA	TRBV3-1/TRBV3-2	TRBJ2-7	TGTGCCAGCAGCCCCCGTGGGGGAAAGGATTACGAGCAGTACTTC	CASSPRGGKDYEQYF
TRBD1	NA	TRBV18	TRBJ1-3	TGTGCCAGCTCACCCCAGGGGGAGTACTCTGGAAACACCATATATTTT	CASSPQGEYSGNTIYF
TRBD1	NA	TRBV11-1	TRBJ1-1	TGTGCCAGCAGCCGGGACAGGGTGTTAGACACTGAAGCTTTCTTT	CASSRDRVLDTEAFF
TRBD2	NA	TRBV11-2	TRBJ2-3	TGTGCCAGCAGCCCCCCCGGGCGGGGGGGCGGAGATACGCAGTATTTT	CASSPPGRGGGDTQYF
NA	few	TRBV7-9	TRBJ2-3	TGTGCCAGCAGCTTAGGAGGGGAAAGCACAGATACGCAGTATTTT	CASSLGGESTDTQYF
TRBD2	NA	TRBV2	TRBJ2-3	TGTGCCAGCGCCGTGGGGGGGACGGCAGATACGCAGTATTTT	CASAVGGTADTQYF
NA	NA	TRBV4-1	TRBJ1-1	TGCGCCAGCAGCCAAGTTGACATGGGTTTCATGAACACTGAAGCTTTCTTT	CASSQVDMGFMNTEAFF
NA	NA	TRBV28	TRBJ2-1	TGTGCCAGCAGCACCGTTCGGACAAGCCCTTTCAATGAGCAGTTCTTC	CASSTVRTSPFNEQFF
NA	NA	TRBV2	TRBJ2-6	TGTGCCAGCATAGTGGCCTCTGGGGCCAACGTCCTGACTTTC	CASIVASGANVLTF
NA	NA	TRBV5-4	TRBJ2-5	TGTGCCAGCAGCTTGGAGGCTGGGGGGGCGGTTGAGACCCAGTACTTC	CASSLEAGGAVETQYF
TRBD2	NA	TRBV4-1	TRBJ2-3	TGCGCCAGCAGCCAAGCTCTAGCGGGGGGCACAGATACGCAGTATTTT	CASSQALAGGTDTQYF
TRBD1	NA	TRBV19	TRBJ1-4	TGTGCCAGTAGCCAGGGGACAGGAGAAAATGAAAAACTGTTTTTT	CASSQGTGENEKLFF
NA	NA	TRBV4-2	TRBJ2-1	TGTGCCAGCGGCAGGGGCCAGAGGAATGAGCAGTTCTTC	CASGRGQRNEQFF
TRBD2	NA	TRBV3-1/TRBV3-2	TRBJ2-7	TGTGCCAGCAGCCAAGGAGCGGGAGGCGAGCAGTACTTC	CASSQGAGGEQYF
TRBD2	NA	TRBV3-1/TRBV3-2	TRBJ2-3	TGTGCCAGCAATAGCGGGGGGGCCATAGATACGCAGTATTTT	CASNSGGAIDTQYF
TRBD1	NA	TRBV6-6	TRBJ1-5	TGTGCCAGCAGTCACACAGGGGCCACTAGCAATCAGCCCCAGCATTTT	CASSHTGATSNQPQHF
NA	NA	TRBV7-7	TRBJ2-5	TGTGCTAGCAGCAAAGACAGTCGCCAGTACTTC	CASSKDSRQYF
NA	NA	TRBV11-2	TRBJ2-5	TGTGCCAGCAGCTTTGGCTTTCGGGAGACCCAGTACTTC	CASSFGFRETQYF